The present TCR beta chain was sequenced within a study of CXCR3-negative and CXCR3-positive naive CD8 T cells. Regarding the study as a whole: Researchers reported similar TRBV-TRBJ usage in naive CXCR3-negative and CXCR3-positive cells, though memory differed.

A word on this clonotype: Its antigen is unknown.

Naivety in CD8+ T cells corresponded to a CD45RO-CCR7+CD27+CD95- phenotype. Germline loops: CDR1 DFQATT, CDR2 SNEGSKA (reference sequence). The CDR3 spans 14 residues. The authors made the TRB cDNA libraries by 5' RACE using UMI labels. TCRdb reprocessed the 5' RACE reads and keeps a single row for each CDR3 protein, giving no DNA. The specimen's table records 35,000 to 45,000 distinct CDR3 sequences. The rearrangement uses TRBV20-1 and TRBJ2-3; TCRdb gives TRBD1 as the D gene, but with no DNA this cannot be confirmed. The receptor's source is a human donor in good health. Some clones in this sample may be carry-over from other donors' samples. The sequencing input was naive CXCR3- CD8+ T cells from blood. Sample subset: CD45RO-CCR7+CD27+CD95- naive CD8+ T cells lacking CXCR3 (TNR3-). CDR3 loop: CSAQSAAEADTQYF.